This TCR beta chain was obtained from a study of CD8 T cells in ankylosing spondylitis. V shed 0 bases and J shed 6 bases, with 6 bases lying between them. This CDR3 is built from 14 residues. Germline V gene sequence: CDR1 SNHLY, CDR2 FYNNEI. This clonotype was recorded many times. Its antigen is currently unknown. TCRdb analysed the 5' RACE reads with MiXCR anew, one entry per CDR3 protein. The table includes hundreds of thousands of distinct CDR3 sequences, 25% to 30% detected once. Study-level findings and limits: With a CD8+ phenotype, disease-linked clones were relatively rare in peripheral blood. Reports say disease-linked clones showed up significantly more in matched ankylosing spondylitis synovial fluid. A motif of 7 to 9 highly homologous TCR beta variants was seen as apparently characteristic of ankylosing spondylitis blood.

The clonotype originates from a male donor with ankylosing spondylitis or in good health (not recorded which). The gene calls are TRBV2 and TRBJ1-6, with no clear D. Sequencing was performed on blood, either unsorted or a sorted T cell fraction (not recorded which). For the CDR3, the DNA is TGTGCCAGCAGTGAAGCTTGGGGTAATTCACCCCTCCACTTT. Its translation is CASSEAWGNSPLHF. Variable domain in full (rest from reference TRBV2 and TRBJ1-6): EPEVTQTPSHQVTQMGQEVILRCVPISNHLYFYWYRQILGQKVEFLVSFYNNEISEKSEIFDDQFSVERPDGSNFTLKIRSTKLEDSAMYFCASSEAWGNSPLHFGNGTRLTVT.